Listed below are T cell receptor beta chains from one sample, sequenced in a study of follicular helper T cells after annual influenza vaccination. Assay: immunoSEQ multiplex PCR; the TCRdb copy retains only in-frame clones and omits some. The sample shows over 14,000 clones, about 88% of them seen only once. The sequencing here drew on CXCR5+ CD38- circulating T follicular helper cells from blood, taken 7 days after influenza vaccination. The receptor source for this set is an adult who received the influenza vaccine. Both conserved end residues are part of each CDR3. Each record gives: D gene, J gene, clone size, V gene, CDR3 protein, CDR3 DNA. D genes are given only for firm matches. Not every row has a clone size; where given, it reads once, few, many or a size class.

d_call: -; j_call: TRBJ2-6; clone_size: -; v_call: TRBV2; cdr3_aa: CASSPDRSGANVLTF; cdr3_nt: TGTGCCAGCAGTCCTGACAGATCTGGGGCCAACGTCCTGACTTTC
d_call: -; j_call: TRBJ2-3; clone_size: -; v_call: TRBV6-6; cdr3_aa: CASSPRQTDTQYF; cdr3_nt: TGTGCCAGCAGTCCGCGACAGACCGATACGCAGTATTTT
d_call: -; j_call: TRBJ2-2; clone_size: -; v_call: TRBV7-2; cdr3_aa: CASSYMMGGVNTGELFF; cdr3_nt: TGTGCCAGCAGCTATATGATGGGGGGAGTAAACACCGGGGAGCTGTTTTTT
d_call: TRBD2; j_call: TRBJ2-1; clone_size: -; v_call: TRBV5-1; cdr3_aa: CASSLTLAGGALYNEQFF; cdr3_nt: TGCGCCAGCAGCTTGACCCTAGCGGGAGGAGCCCTTTACAATGAGCAGTTCTTC
d_call: -; j_call: TRBJ2-7; clone_size: -; v_call: TRBV7-3; cdr3_aa: CASSPGLPYEQYF; cdr3_nt: TGTGCCAGCAGCCCAGGACTTCCCTACGAGCAGTACTTC
d_call: -; j_call: TRBJ2-3; clone_size: -; v_call: TRBV7-7; cdr3_aa: CASSYTGSSTDTQYF; cdr3_nt: TGTGCTAGCAGCTATACAGGTTCTAGCACAGATACGCAGTATTTT
d_call: TRBD1; j_call: TRBJ2-7; clone_size: -; v_call: TRBV10-1; cdr3_aa: CASSRDRGGEQYF; cdr3_nt: TGCGCCAGCAGCCGGGACAGGGGGGGCGAGCAGTACTTC
d_call: -; j_call: TRBJ2-1; clone_size: -; v_call: TRBV18; cdr3_aa: CASSGGFGQFF; cdr3_nt: TGTGCCAGCTCCGGCGGGTTCGGGCAGTTCTTC
d_call: TRBD2; j_call: TRBJ2-7; clone_size: -; v_call: TRBV5-1; cdr3_aa: CASTSGGAYEQYF; cdr3_nt: TGCGCCAGCACATCGGGGGGAGCCTACGAGCAGTACTTC
d_call: -; j_call: TRBJ1-2; clone_size: -; v_call: TRBV2; cdr3_aa: CASSGTMGGYTF; cdr3_nt: TGTGCCAGCAGTGGGACAATGGGCGGCTACACCTTC
d_call: -; j_call: TRBJ2-5; clone_size: once; v_call: TRBV4-1; cdr3_aa: CASSRGMGAQGETQYF; cdr3_nt: TGCGCCAGCAGCCGGGGGATGGGGGCCCAAGGAGAGACCCAGTACTTC
d_call: TRBD1; j_call: TRBJ1-2; clone_size: -; v_call: TRBV7-3; cdr3_aa: CASSQGQNYGYTF; cdr3_nt: TGTGCCAGCAGCCAGGGACAGAACTATGGCTACACCTTC
d_call: -; j_call: TRBJ1-3; clone_size: few; v_call: TRBV21-1; cdr3_aa: CASSKAGEEAGNTIYF; cdr3_nt: TGTGCCAGCAGCAAAGCAGGGGAAGAAGCTGGAAACACCATATATTTT
d_call: -; j_call: TRBJ1-4; clone_size: few; v_call: TRBV12-5; cdr3_aa: CASGLSTQNEKLFF; cdr3_nt: TGTGCTAGTGGCCTCTCGACTCAGAATGAAAAACTGTTTTTT
d_call: -; j_call: TRBJ2-3; clone_size: -; v_call: TRBV18; cdr3_aa: CASSPQDTQYF; cdr3_nt: TGTGCCAGCTCACCCCAAGATACGCAGTATTTT
d_call: TRBD1; j_call: TRBJ2-7; clone_size: -; v_call: TRBV6-4; cdr3_aa: CASSPDRASEQYF; cdr3_nt: TGTGCCAGCAGTCCAGACAGGGCGAGCGAGCAGTACTTC
d_call: -; j_call: TRBJ1-2; clone_size: -; v_call: TRBV19; cdr3_aa: CASSLLITPSGGYTF; cdr3_nt: TGTGCCAGTAGCCTCTTAATCACCCCTTCGGGAGGCTACACCTTC
d_call: TRBD1; j_call: TRBJ1-5; clone_size: -; v_call: TRBV5-1; cdr3_aa: CASSPTGNGGNQPQHF; cdr3_nt: TGCGCCAGCAGCCCGACAGGGAACGGGGGCAATCAGCCCCAGCATTTT
d_call: -; j_call: TRBJ2-1; clone_size: few; v_call: TRBV7-2; cdr3_aa: CASSPGAVNEQFF; cdr3_nt: TGTGCCAGCAGCCCAGGGGCCGTCAATGAGCAGTTCTTC
d_call: TRBD2; j_call: TRBJ2-3; clone_size: -; v_call: TRBV28; cdr3_aa: CASSLGTSAGTDTQYF; cdr3_nt: TGTGCCAGCAGTTTAGGGACTAGCGCGGGCACAGATACGCAGTATTTT
d_call: -; j_call: TRBJ1-5; clone_size: once; v_call: TRBV19; cdr3_aa: CASSQEYGNQPQHF; cdr3_nt: TGTGCCAGTAGCCAAGAGTACGGGAATCAGCCCCAGCATTTT
d_call: TRBD2; j_call: TRBJ2-1; clone_size: -; v_call: TRBV11-2; cdr3_aa: CASSRLADNEQFF; cdr3_nt: TGTGCCAGCTCCCGGCTAGCGGACAATGAGCAGTTCTTC
d_call: -; j_call: TRBJ1-2; clone_size: -; v_call: TRBV27; cdr3_aa: CASSSQGREGYTF; cdr3_nt: TGTGCCAGCAGTTCCCAGGGGAGAGAGGGCTACACCTTC
d_call: TRBD1; j_call: TRBJ1-4; clone_size: few; v_call: TRBV19; cdr3_aa: CASSIARQGARTNEKLFF; cdr3_nt: TGTGCCAGTAGTATAGCTCGGCAGGGGGCGCGGACTAATGAAAAACTGTTTTTT
d_call: -; j_call: TRBJ2-7; clone_size: -; v_call: TRBV6-6; cdr3_aa: CASRQDIPEQCF; cdr3_nt: TGTGCCAGCAGACAGGACATCCCCGAGCAGTGCTTC
d_call: TRBD2; j_call: TRBJ2-1; clone_size: -; v_call: TRBV5-4; cdr3_aa: CASSLGGSGSLNEQFF; cdr3_nt: TGTGCCAGCAGCTTGGGTGGTAGCGGGAGCCTCAATGAGCAGTTCTTC
d_call: TRBD1; j_call: TRBJ1-2; clone_size: -; v_call: TRBV27; cdr3_aa: CASSLTGGYGYTF; cdr3_nt: TGTGCCAGCAGTTTAACAGGGGGGTATGGCTACACCTTC
d_call: TRBD2; j_call: TRBJ2-7; clone_size: -; v_call: TRBV27; cdr3_aa: CASSSWTSGRYEQYF; cdr3_nt: TGTGCCAGCAGTTCATGGACTAGCGGGCGCTACGAGCAGTACTTC
d_call: TRBD1; j_call: TRBJ1-4; clone_size: -; v_call: TRBV6-1; cdr3_aa: CASGDGTANEKLFF; cdr3_nt: TGTGCCAGCGGAGACGGGACAGCTAATGAAAAACTGTTTTTT
d_call: -; j_call: TRBJ1-5; clone_size: -; v_call: TRBV6-6; cdr3_aa: CASSGDQPQHF; cdr3_nt: TGTGCCAGCAGCGGTGATCAGCCCCAGCATTTT
d_call: TRBD1; j_call: TRBJ1-4; clone_size: -; v_call: TRBV4-2; cdr3_aa: CASSQAPGQVKGLGEKLFF; cdr3_nt: TGTGCCAGCAGCCAAGCCCCGGGACAGGTCAAAGGGCTCGGTGAAAAACTGTTTTTT
d_call: -; j_call: TRBJ2-7; clone_size: -; v_call: TRBV5-1; cdr3_aa: CASSPSPSAPYEQYF; cdr3_nt: TGCGCCAGCAGCCCGTCACCTAGCGCACCCTACGAGCAGTACTTC
d_call: -; j_call: TRBJ1-2; clone_size: once; v_call: TRBV6-5; cdr3_aa: CASSSTGTRVGFGYTF; cdr3_nt: TGTGCCAGCAGTTCGACCGGGACACGGGTTGGGTTTGGCTACACCTTC
d_call: -; j_call: TRBJ1-1; clone_size: -; v_call: TRBV5-6; cdr3_aa: CASSLVAGPNTEAFF; cdr3_nt: TGTGCCAGCAGCTTGGTGGCGGGACCGAACACTGAAGCTTTCTTT
d_call: -; j_call: TRBJ1-3; clone_size: -; v_call: TRBV5-6; cdr3_aa: CASSLRRGRGGNTIYF; cdr3_nt: TGTGCCAGCAGCTTAAGACGAGGTCGGGGAGGAAACACCATATATTTT
d_call: TRBD2; j_call: TRBJ2-3; clone_size: once; v_call: TRBV11-2; cdr3_aa: CASSSRAGLAADTQYF; cdr3_nt: TGTGCCAGCAGCTCCAGAGCGGGACTAGCAGCGGATACGCAGTATTTT
d_call: TRBD2; j_call: TRBJ2-3; clone_size: -; v_call: TRBV19; cdr3_aa: CASSDRGGRLAGTQYF; cdr3_nt: TGTGCCAGTAGTGATAGAGGGGGAAGACTAGCGGGCACGCAGTATTTT
d_call: TRBD1; j_call: TRBJ1-5; clone_size: -; v_call: TRBV18; cdr3_aa: CASSAQGASNQPQHF; cdr3_nt: TGTGCCAGCTCTGCACAGGGGGCAAGCAATCAGCCCCAGCATTTT
d_call: -; j_call: TRBJ2-2; clone_size: -; v_call: TRBV19; cdr3_aa: CASSISRATNTGELFF; cdr3_nt: TGTGCCAGTAGTATTAGCAGGGCAACGAACACCGGGGAGCTGTTTTTT
d_call: TRBD2; j_call: TRBJ2-7; clone_size: -; v_call: TRBV28; cdr3_aa: CASSKLSGLAGGGEQYF; cdr3_nt: TGTGCCAGCAGCAAATTATCCGGACTAGCGGGAGGTGGAGAGCAGTACTTC
d_call: -; j_call: TRBJ2-1; clone_size: -; v_call: TRBV6-5; cdr3_aa: CASSRGQGLLSEQFF; cdr3_nt: TGTGCCAGCAGTCGAGGTCAGGGTCTGCTGAGTGAGCAGTTCTTC
d_call: -; j_call: TRBJ1-5; clone_size: -; v_call: TRBV12-5; cdr3_aa: CASGGGGRDQPQHF; cdr3_nt: TGTGCTAGTGGTGGCGGGGGCCGCGATCAGCCCCAGCATTTT
d_call: -; j_call: TRBJ1-5; clone_size: once; v_call: TRBV6-1; cdr3_aa: CASSEIGVRGNQPQHF; cdr3_nt: TGTGCCAGCAGTGAAATAGGGGTAAGAGGCAATCAGCCCCAGCATTTT
d_call: TRBD1; j_call: TRBJ2-5; clone_size: -; v_call: TRBV11-2; cdr3_aa: CASSRQGSGETQYF; cdr3_nt: TGTGCCAGCAGTAGACAGGGGAGCGGTGAGACCCAGTACTTC
d_call: -; j_call: TRBJ1-6; clone_size: few; v_call: TRBV4-1; cdr3_aa: CASSQTDSPLHF; cdr3_nt: TGCGCCAGCAGCCAAACGGATTCACCCCTCCACTTT
d_call: -; j_call: TRBJ1-6; clone_size: -; v_call: TRBV5-5; cdr3_aa: CASTPGLLNSPLHF; cdr3_nt: TGTGCCAGCACGCCGGGACTGCTTAATTCACCCCTCCACTTT
d_call: TRBD2; j_call: TRBJ2-1; clone_size: -; v_call: TRBV25-1; cdr3_aa: CASSEYAGLAANEQFF; cdr3_nt: TGTGCCAGCAGTGAATACGCGGGACTAGCTGCCAATGAGCAGTTCTTC
d_call: -; j_call: TRBJ1-4; clone_size: few; v_call: TRBV2; cdr3_aa: CASGRQTTNEKLFF; cdr3_nt: TGTGCCAGCGGAAGACAAACAACTAATGAAAAACTGTTTTTT
d_call: -; j_call: TRBJ1-3; clone_size: -; v_call: TRBV18; cdr3_aa: CASSPWTDNSGNTIYF; cdr3_nt: TGTGCCAGCTCACCTTGGACAGACAACTCTGGAAACACCATATATTTT
d_call: TRBD2; j_call: TRBJ2-7; clone_size: few; v_call: TRBV28; cdr3_aa: CASSWGLAGPSYEQYF; cdr3_nt: TGTGCCAGCAGCTGGGGACTAGCGGGACCATCCTACGAGCAGTACTTC
d_call: TRBD2; j_call: TRBJ2-1; clone_size: once; v_call: TRBV5-1; cdr3_aa: CASTTGGSGYNEQFF; cdr3_nt: TGCGCCAGCACGACCGGGGGTAGCGGGTACAATGAGCAGTTCTTC